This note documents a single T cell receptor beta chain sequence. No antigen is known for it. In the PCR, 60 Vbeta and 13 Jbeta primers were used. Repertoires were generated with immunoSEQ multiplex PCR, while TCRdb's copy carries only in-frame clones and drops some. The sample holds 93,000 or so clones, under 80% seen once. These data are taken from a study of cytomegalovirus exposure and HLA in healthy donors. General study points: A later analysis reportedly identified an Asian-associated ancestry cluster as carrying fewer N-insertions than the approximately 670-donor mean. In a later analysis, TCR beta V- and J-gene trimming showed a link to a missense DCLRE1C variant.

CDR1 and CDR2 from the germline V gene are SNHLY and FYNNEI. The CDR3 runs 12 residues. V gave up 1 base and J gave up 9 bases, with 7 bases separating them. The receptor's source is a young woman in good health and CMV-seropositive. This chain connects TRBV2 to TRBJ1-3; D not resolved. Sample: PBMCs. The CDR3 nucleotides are TGTGCCAGCAGTGAAGTTCCCGGCACCATATATTTT. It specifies CASSEVPGTIYF.